This TCR beta chain was captured in a study of blood T cell repertoires in COVID-19. Generated by immunoSEQ multiplex PCR, the TCRdb table keeps only in-frame clones and is missing some. The sample has a few hundred thousand clones, 80% to 85% seen once. Germline loops: CDR1 SQVTM, CDR2 ANQGSEA. V shed 7 bases and J 2 bases; nucleotides not matched to a gene: 8. The CDR3 spans 15 residues. This receptor was identified in a man over 45 who had recovered from COVID-19. The sequencing sample was made of PBMCs or T cells enriched from blood (not recorded which). The rearrangement uses TRBV29-1 and TRBJ2-6, with 7 bases fitting TRBD1. CDR3 amino acids: CSAARTGPGANVLTF. As DNA, the CDR3 is TGCAGCGCGGCTCGGACAGGCCCTGGGGCCAACGTCCTGACTTTC.